This is a list of T cell receptor beta chains from one sample in a study of blood T cell repertoires in COVID-19. Only in-frame clones appear in the TCRdb table, and some are missing; sequencing was by immunoSEQ multiplex PCR. The table lists approximately 54,000 clones, about 83% of them singletons. Material for sequencing was peripheral blood. These receptors originate from a man over 45 with acute or convalescent COVID-19. CDR3s include the opening cysteine and the closing phenylalanine or tryptophan. The D gene is left open where the match is weak. Clone size is stated in some rows and not others, as once, few, many or a class when expanded.

abundance: NA; v_gene: TRBV18; j_gene: TRBJ1-3; d_gene: TRBD1; CDR3aa: CASSPPDRVPGNTIYF; CDR3nt: TGTGCCAGCTCACCACCGGACAGGGTCCCCGGAAACACCATATATTTT
abundance: NA; v_gene: TRBV9; j_gene: TRBJ1-5; d_gene: NA; CDR3aa: CASRNGGYNQPQHF; CDR3nt: TGTGCCAGCAGAAACGGGGGGTACAATCAGCCCCAGCATTTT
abundance: NA; v_gene: TRBV30; j_gene: TRBJ1-2; d_gene: NA; CDR3aa: CAWSGRVPSGYTF; CDR3nt: TGTGCCTGGAGTGGCAGGGTCCCAAGCGGCTACACCTTC
abundance: NA; v_gene: TRBV15; j_gene: TRBJ1-5; d_gene: NA; CDR3aa: CATSQNERARQPQHF; CDR3nt: TGTGCCACCAGCCAGAATGAGCGGGCTCGGCAGCCCCAGCATTTT
abundance: NA; v_gene: TRBV5-8; j_gene: TRBJ2-7; d_gene: TRBD2; CDR3aa: CASSLSGRERYEQYF; CDR3nt: TGTGCCAGCAGTCTCTCCGGGAGGGAACGGTACGAGCAGTACTTC
abundance: NA; v_gene: TRBV7-3; j_gene: TRBJ1-4; d_gene: NA; CDR3aa: CASSLMAGEKLFF; CDR3nt: TGTGCCAGCAGCTTAATGGCGGGCGAAAAACTGTTTTTT
abundance: once; v_gene: TRBV5-6; j_gene: TRBJ1-2; d_gene: TRBD1; CDR3aa: CASSFADRAFSGYTF; CDR3nt: TGTGCCAGCAGCTTTGCCGACAGGGCTTTTTCCGGCTACACCTTC
abundance: NA; v_gene: TRBV5-4; j_gene: TRBJ2-5; d_gene: NA; CDR3aa: CASSRQVQETQYF; CDR3nt: TGTGCCAGCAGTCGACAAGTTCAAGAGACCCAGTACTTC
abundance: NA; v_gene: TRBV6-6; j_gene: TRBJ1-2; d_gene: TRBD1; CDR3aa: CASSYVEGGGYTF; CDR3nt: TGTGCCAGCAGTTACGTCGAAGGGGGCGGCTACACCTTC
abundance: NA; v_gene: TRBV19; j_gene: TRBJ1-5; d_gene: TRBD1; CDR3aa: CASAGTGTLGNQPQHF; CDR3nt: TGTGCCAGTGCCGGGACAGGGACACTGGGCAATCAGCCCCAGCATTTT
abundance: NA; v_gene: TRBV11-2; j_gene: TRBJ2-7; d_gene: NA; CDR3aa: CASSLDRRVSYEQYF; CDR3nt: TGTGCCAGCAGCTTAGACCGCCGGGTTAGCTACGAGCAGTACTTC
abundance: NA; v_gene: TRBV4-2; j_gene: TRBJ2-3; d_gene: TRBD2; CDR3aa: CASSRGDGGGRTDTQYF; CDR3nt: TGTGCCAGCAGCCGAGGGGATGGCGGGGGACGCACAGATACGCAGTATTTT
abundance: NA; v_gene: TRBV13; j_gene: TRBJ2-7; d_gene: TRBD1; CDR3aa: CASSSLAGGYEQYF; CDR3nt: TGTGCCAGCAGCTCGCTAGCAGGGGGCTACGAGCAGTACTTC
abundance: NA; v_gene: TRBV15; j_gene: TRBJ2-1; d_gene: NA; CDR3aa: CATSFIDEQFF; CDR3nt: TGTGCCACCAGTTTTATAGATGAGCAGTTCTTC
abundance: NA; v_gene: TRBV11-2; j_gene: TRBJ1-1; d_gene: NA; CDR3aa: CASRRGADEAFF; CDR3nt: TGTGCCAGCAGACGCGGAGCGGATGAAGCTTTCTTT
abundance: NA; v_gene: TRBV10-3; j_gene: TRBJ1-1; d_gene: TRBD1; CDR3aa: CATRTGDTTEAFF; CDR3nt: TGTGCCACCCGGACAGGGGACACCACTGAAGCTTTCTTT
abundance: NA; v_gene: TRBV4-1; j_gene: TRBJ2-7; d_gene: TRBD2; CDR3aa: CASSQDKLAGYEQYF; CDR3nt: TGCGCCAGCAGCCAAGATAAACTAGCGGGATACGAGCAGTACTTC
abundance: NA; v_gene: TRBV9; j_gene: TRBJ1-3; d_gene: TRBD1; CDR3aa: CASSQSGGQGRNTIYF; CDR3nt: TGTGCCAGCAGTCAATCCGGCGGACAGGGACGAAACACCATATATTTT
abundance: NA; v_gene: TRBV15; j_gene: TRBJ2-3; d_gene: TRBD1; CDR3aa: CATSRDRTGGNTQYF; CDR3nt: TGTGCCACCAGCAGAGATCGGACAGGGGGCAATACGCAGTATTTT
abundance: NA; v_gene: TRBV7-9; j_gene: TRBJ2-7; d_gene: NA; CDR3aa: CASSSNPNKGAYEQYF; CDR3nt: TGTGCCAGCAGCTCGAACCCAAACAAAGGGGCGTACGAGCAGTACTTC
abundance: once; v_gene: TRBV5-4; j_gene: TRBJ2-7; d_gene: TRBD2; CDR3aa: CAPKAGRGYEQYF; CDR3nt: TGTGCTCCTAAGGCCGGGAGGGGTTACGAGCAGTACTTC
abundance: NA; v_gene: TRBV29-1; j_gene: TRBJ2-3; d_gene: TRBD1; CDR3aa: CSVEGDTGTGTDTQYF; CDR3nt: TGCAGCGTTGAAGGCGATACCGGGACAGGCACAGATACGCAGTATTTT
abundance: NA; v_gene: TRBV18; j_gene: TRBJ1-6; d_gene: NA; CDR3aa: CASSRPTDPWTLHF; CDR3nt: TGTGCCAGCTCACGCCCGACAGACCCTTGGACCCTCCACTTT
abundance: NA; v_gene: TRBV10-3; j_gene: TRBJ1-4; d_gene: NA; CDR3aa: CAISESTVNEKLFF; CDR3nt: TGTGCCATCAGTGAGTCGACAGTTAATGAAAAACTGTTTTTT
abundance: NA; v_gene: TRBV6-5; j_gene: TRBJ1-1; d_gene: TRBD1; CDR3aa: CASSRTGGLSGKAFF; CDR3nt: TGTGCCAGCAGTCGAACAGGGGGCCTAAGTGGGAAAGCTTTCTTT
abundance: NA; v_gene: TRBV21-1; j_gene: TRBJ2-7; d_gene: NA; CDR3aa: CAGRTRTNEQYF; CDR3nt: TGTGCCGGTCGGACTAGGACCAACGAGCAGTACTTC
abundance: NA; v_gene: TRBV16; j_gene: TRBJ2-4; d_gene: TRBD1; CDR3aa: CASSQGTENIQYF; CDR3nt: TGTGCCAGCAGCCAAGGGACAGAAAACATTCAGTACTTC
abundance: NA; v_gene: TRBV20-1; j_gene: TRBJ1-2; d_gene: NA; CDR3aa: CSASYSSYGYTF; CDR3nt: TGCAGTGCTAGTTACAGTTCCTATGGCTACACCTTC
abundance: NA; v_gene: TRBV13; j_gene: TRBJ2-3; d_gene: NA; CDR3aa: CASSPRGGNTDTQYF; CDR3nt: TGTGCCAGCAGCCCGAGGGGGGGTAACACAGATACGCAGTATTTT
abundance: once; v_gene: TRBV12-3/TRBV12-4; j_gene: TRBJ2-7; d_gene: NA; CDR3aa: CASRMASTYEQYF; CDR3nt: TGTGCCAGCAGGATGGCATCGACCTACGAGCAGTACTTC
abundance: once; v_gene: TRBV4-1; j_gene: TRBJ1-2; d_gene: NA; CDR3aa: CASSLLARSVLGYTF; CDR3nt: TGCGCCAGCAGCCTACTAGCTCGTTCGGTTCTTGGCTACACCTTC
abundance: NA; v_gene: TRBV23-1; j_gene: TRBJ2-6; d_gene: TRBD1; CDR3aa: CASNRGPGANVLTF; CDR3nt: TGCGCCAGTAACAGGGGACCTGGGGCCAACGTCCTGACTTTC
abundance: NA; v_gene: TRBV18; j_gene: TRBJ1-1; d_gene: NA; CDR3aa: CASSADENTEAFF; CDR3nt: TGTGCCAGCTCCGCGGATGAGAACACTGAAGCTTTCTTT
abundance: NA; v_gene: TRBV12-3/TRBV12-4; j_gene: TRBJ1-2; d_gene: TRBD1; CDR3aa: CASSYNRGGGYTF; CDR3nt: TGTGCCAGCAGTTATAACAGGGGTGGTGGCTACACCTTC
abundance: NA; v_gene: TRBV13; j_gene: TRBJ1-6; d_gene: TRBD1; CDR3aa: CASSLRQGNNSPLHF; CDR3nt: TGTGCCAGCAGCTTACGACAGGGTAATAATTCACCCCTCCACTTT
abundance: NA; v_gene: TRBV5-6; j_gene: TRBJ2-5; d_gene: NA; CDR3aa: CASSLVVVGETQYF; CDR3nt: TGTGCCAGCAGCTTGGTAGTTGTCGGGGAGACCCAGTACTTC
abundance: NA; v_gene: TRBV6-6; j_gene: TRBJ1-5; d_gene: NA; CDR3aa: CASRRQGVQPQHF; CDR3nt: TGTGCCAGCAGGAGACAAGGGGTTCAGCCCCAGCATTTT
abundance: NA; v_gene: TRBV2; j_gene: TRBJ2-1; d_gene: NA; CDR3aa: CASRAGYNEQFF; CDR3nt: TGTGCCAGCAGGGCAGGGTACAATGAGCAGTTCTTC
abundance: once; v_gene: TRBV5-1; j_gene: TRBJ1-2; d_gene: TRBD1; CDR3aa: CASSPLGQASYGYTF; CDR3nt: TGCGCCAGCAGCCCCTTAGGACAGGCCAGCTATGGCTACACCTTC
abundance: NA; v_gene: TRBV5-1; j_gene: TRBJ1-6; d_gene: TRBD1; CDR3aa: CASSWKGAGGSPLHF; CDR3nt: TGCGCCAGCAGCTGGAAAGGGGCAGGGGGATCACCCCTCCACTTT
abundance: NA; v_gene: TRBV5-1; j_gene: TRBJ1-2; d_gene: TRBD1; CDR3aa: CASSSGQASINYGYTF; CDR3nt: TGCGCCAGCAGCTCAGGACAGGCTTCGATAAACTATGGCTACACCTTC
abundance: NA; v_gene: TRBV5-1; j_gene: TRBJ1-1; d_gene: NA; CDR3aa: CASSLSGRFMNTEAFF; CDR3nt: TGCGCCAGCAGCTTGTCTGGGCGTTTTATGAACACTGAAGCTTTCTTT
abundance: NA; v_gene: TRBV7-9; j_gene: TRBJ1-6; d_gene: TRBD1; CDR3aa: CASSLVWDRRGSYNSPLHF; CDR3nt: TGTGCCAGCAGCTTAGTCTGGGACAGGAGAGGGTCCTATAATTCACCCCTCCACTTT
abundance: NA; v_gene: TRBV11-3; j_gene: TRBJ2-3; d_gene: TRBD2; CDR3aa: CASSLGVTAGGTDTQYF; CDR3nt: TGTGCCAGCAGCTTAGGAGTTACGGCGGGGGGAACAGATACGCAGTATTTT
abundance: NA; v_gene: TRBV7-2; j_gene: TRBJ2-5; d_gene: TRBD2; CDR3aa: CASSLAHLAGGQIQYF; CDR3nt: TGTGCCAGCAGCTTAGCGCACTTAGCGGGGGGGCAGATCCAGTACTTC
abundance: NA; v_gene: TRBV7-8; j_gene: TRBJ2-5; d_gene: NA; CDR3aa: CASSPFTSLETQYF; CDR3nt: TGTGCCAGCAGCCCGTTTACTAGCCTGGAGACCCAGTACTTC
abundance: NA; v_gene: TRBV4-1; j_gene: TRBJ2-1; d_gene: TRBD2; CDR3aa: CASSQLAGHNEQFF; CDR3nt: TGCGCCAGCAGCCAATTAGCGGGGCACAATGAGCAGTTCTTC
abundance: NA; v_gene: TRBV10-3; j_gene: TRBJ1-1; d_gene: NA; CDR3aa: CANRGSEWTEAFF; CDR3nt: TGTGCCAACCGGGGAAGCGAGTGGACTGAAGCTTTCTTT
abundance: few; v_gene: TRBV10-3; j_gene: TRBJ2-7; d_gene: TRBD1; CDR3aa: CAISARGQGMDEQYF; CDR3nt: TGTGCCATCAGTGCCCGGGGACAGGGCATGGACGAGCAGTACTTC
abundance: once; v_gene: TRBV9; j_gene: TRBJ2-2; d_gene: NA; CDR3aa: CASSVSGGDTGELFF; CDR3nt: TGTGCCAGCAGCGTATCTGGAGGGGACACCGGGGAGCTGTTTTTT
abundance: NA; v_gene: TRBV2; j_gene: TRBJ1-1; d_gene: TRBD1; CDR3aa: CASRKDRGGEAFF; CDR3nt: TGTGCCAGCAGGAAGGACAGGGGCGGTGAAGCTTTCTTT
abundance: once; v_gene: TRBV27; j_gene: TRBJ2-3; d_gene: NA; CDR3aa: CASSSPGLGGISTDTQYF; CDR3nt: TGTGCCAGCAGTTCCCCGGGACTAGGGGGCATTAGCACAGATACGCAGTATTTT
abundance: few; v_gene: TRBV19; j_gene: TRBJ1-1; d_gene: NA; CDR3aa: CASSINGQNTEAFF; CDR3nt: TGTGCCAGTAGTATAAATGGACAGAACACTGAAGCTTTCTTT